Shown below are 21 T cell receptor beta chains from a single sample sequenced in a study of T cell responses to AZD1222 COVID-19 vaccine. Method: immunoSEQ multiplex PCR; TCRdb's copy keeps in-frame clones and lacks some. The sample has some 150,000 clones, roughly 90% seen once. The source material was peripheral blood, sampled 28 days after the second AZD1222 dose. These receptors all stem from an adult who received the AZD1222 COVID-19 vaccine.

This sequence joins TRBV2 and TRBJ1-3; D is perhaps TRBD1 (6 bases). Germline CDR1 and CDR2: SNHLY and FYNNEI. The CDR3 is 13 residues long. V lost 6 bases to trimming and J lost 4 bases, with 10 bases between them. The CDR3 is CASSGDIGNTIYF. DNA for the CDR3: TGTGCCAGCAGCGGGGACATCGGAAACACCATATATTTT. Full variable domain (missing parts from reference TRBV2 and TRBJ1-3): EPEVTQTPSHQVTQMGQEVILRCVPISNHLYFYWYRQILGQKVEFLVSFYNNEISEKSEIFDDQFSVERPDGSNFTLKIRSTKLEDSAMYFCASSGDIGNTIYFGEGSWLTVV.

The chain combines TRBV28 with TRBJ2-1, with 13 bases aligning to TRBD2. Germline CDR1 reads MDHEN; CDR2 reads SYDVKM. CDR3 length: 15 amino acids. Trimming took 5 bases from V and 7 from J; bases not matched to a gene: 5. The CDR3 region is CASSPGTSGANEQFF. The CDR3 region has the DNA TGTGCCAGCAGTCCAGGGACTAGCGGGGCAAATGAGCAGTTCTTC.

The V gene is TRBV5-1, the J gene TRBJ1-1; the D is unclear. V dropped 0 bases and J dropped 6 bases, with 12 bases sitting between them. The CDR3 length is 14 residues. The germline gives CDR1 SGHRS, CDR2 YFSETQ. In DNA, the CDR3 is TGCGCCAGCAGCTTGGAACCGGAGGCGGCTGAAGCTTTCTTT. Encoded protein: CASSLEPEAAEAFF.

V gene TRBV4-1 combines with J gene TRBJ2-5, with TRBD2 as a possible D gene (6 bases). Germline V gene data show CDR1 as MGHRA and CDR2 as YSYEKL. Trimming left V 1 base short and J 5 bases short, with 8 bases between. This CDR3 has 13 amino acids. CDR3 residues: CASSQAGRETQYF. The CDR3 DNA is TGCGCCAGCAGCCAAGCGGGGAGGGAGACCCAGTACTTC.

This sequence joins TRBV3-1 (or the pseudogene TRBV3-2) and TRBJ2-7; TRBD2 matches at 14 bases. The CDR3 contains 16 residues. The V segment lost 4 bases and the J segment 5 bases; nucleotides outside the gene matches: 7. Looked up from germline, CDR1 is LGHDT and CDR2 is YNNKEL (reference sequence). CDR3 DNA: TGTGCCAGCAGCCTATTTGGGACTAGCGGGGGTAACGAGCAGTACTTC. Translated: CASSLFGTSGGNEQYF.

V and J are TRBV7-3 and TRBJ2-2; possibly TRBD1 for D (6 bases). V gave up 2 bases and J gave up 4 bases, with 8 bases separating them. Germline V CDR1 and CDR2: SGHTA, FQGTGA. The CDR3 is made up of 14 amino acids. CDR3 sequence reads: CASSLQGFTGELFF. The CDR3 DNA follows: TGTGCCAGCAGCTTACAGGGGTTCACCGGGGAGCTGTTTTTT.

This chain uses TRBV4-2 with TRBJ1-5; the D gene is possibly TRBD1 (6 bases). Per germline, CDR1 LGHNA and CDR2 YNFKEQ. The V end lost 0 bases, the J end lost 7 bases, and 16 bases lay between the germline ends. There are 16 residues in the CDR3. CDR3 DNA sequence: TGTGCCAGCAGCCAAGAAGGGTCCGGGGGCGGACAGCCCCAGCATTTT. It encodes CASSQEGSGGGQPQHF.

This rearrangement joins TRBV2 to TRBJ1-2, with a tentative D call TRBD1 (6 bases). The germline gives CDR1 SNHLY, CDR2 FYNNEI. The CDR3 sequence is 12 residues long. Trimming took off 6 bases at V and 6 bases at J, with 11 bases between the two ends. The CDR3 here is CASRRGGNGYTF. CDR3 DNA: TGTGCCAGCAGAAGGGGGGGGAATGGCTACACCTTC.

The chain employs TRBV19 and TRBJ1-2; TRBD1 matches at 8 bases. The J segment lost 6 bases and the V segment lost 6 bases, leaving 12 bases of the junction unmatched. Germline assignment: CDR1 LNHDA and CDR2 SQIVND (reference sequence). CDR3 length: 15 residues. The CDR3 region is CASREHPGGLDGYTF. The CDR3 region has the DNA TGTGCCAGTAGAGAACACCCAGGGGGCCTAGATGGCTACACCTTC. The full variable domain, in which reference TRBV19 and TRBJ1-2 provide the parts outside the CDR3, is DGGITQSPKYLFRKEGQNVTLSCEQNLNHDAMYWYRQDPGQGLRLIYYSQIVNDFQKGDIAEGYSVSREKKESFPLTVTSAQKNPTAFYLCASREHPGGLDGYTFGSGTRLTVV.

CDR3 bases: TGTGCCAGCAGTTGGGTCAGGGGTCCGTATAATTCACCCCTCCACTTT. Translated: CASSWVRGPYNSPLHF. This chain connects TRBV6-5 to TRBJ1-6, with D maybe TRBD1 (6 bases). Germline CDR1 MNHEY, CDR2 SVGAGI. This CDR3 region has 16 residues. V was trimmed by 4 bases and J by 4 bases, leaving 14 bases between them.

The gene calls are TRBV7-9 and TRBJ1-3; no reliable D call. Between the trimmed V and J ends, which lost 3 bases and 6 bases, there was a span of 6 bases. The CDR3 extends over 12 amino acids. Germline CDR1 SEHNR, CDR2 FQNEAQ (reference sequence). CDR3 in amino acids: CASSFIQNTIYF. The DNA for the CDR3 is TGTGCCAGCAGCTTTATCCAAAACACCATATATTTT.

The CDR3 reads CASSQGSYNEQFF. The CDR3 DNA reads TGTGCCAGCAGCCAGGGATCCTACAATGAGCAGTTCTTC. This chain uses TRBV3-1 (or the pseudogene TRBV3-2) with TRBJ2-1; D is unclear. V lost 3 bases and J 1 base, leaving 4 bases between the germline ends. This CDR3 comprises 13 residues. The V gene's germline CDR1 is LGHDT and CDR2 YNNKEL (reference sequence).

The V gene is TRBV27, the J gene TRBJ1-2, with 7 bases aligning to TRBD1. There are 13 residues in the CDR3. Germline assignment: CDR1 MNHEY and CDR2 SMNVEV (reference sequence). The J segment lost 3 bases and the V segment lost 5 bases, leaving 3 bases of the junction unmatched. CDR3 nucleotide sequence: TGTGCCAGCAGTCCTACAGGGGACTATGGCTACACCTTC. Translating it yields CASSPTGDYGYTF.

The V call is TRBV30, the J call TRBJ1-6, with D unclear. Trimming shortened V by 7 bases and J by 2 bases, and 21 bases separated the two germline ends. The CDR3 runs 17 residues. The V gene's germline CDR1 is GTSNPN and CDR2 SVGIG (reference sequence). CDR3 nucleotide sequence: TGTGCCTTCCTCCCAGGTACGGGTGGGGCCTATAATTCACCCCTCCACTTT. Encoded protein: CAFLPGTGGAYNSPLHF.

The V gene is TRBV29-1, the J gene TRBJ2-7; weak D call: TRBD1 (6 bases). The V gene lost 6 bases and the J gene lost 0 bases, with 12 bases spanning the gap. The CDR3 covers 13 residues. In germline, CDR1 is SQVTM, CDR2 ANQGSEA. CDR3 amino acids: CSVDSPSSYEQYF. The CDR3 region has the DNA TGCAGCGTGGACAGTCCCAGCTCCTACGAGCAGTACTTC.

This sequence joins TRBV9 and TRBJ2-6; a possible D gene is TRBD1 (5 bases). This CDR3 is 16 amino acids long. The germline CDR1 and CDR2 sequences are SGDLS and YYNGEE. Trimming stripped 0 bases from V and 2 bases from J, with 9 bases between. The CDR3, as DNA: TGTGCCAGCAGCGTAGATACAGGCGCTGGGGCCAACGTCCTGACTTTC. Protein: CASSVDTGAGANVLTF.

This clone has more than one count but fewer than ten. The chain combines TRBV6-4 with TRBJ1-2, with 12 bases lining up with TRBD1. Germline V lookup: CDR1 MRHNA, CDR2 SNTAGT. CDR3 length: 15 residues. J was trimmed by 3 bases and V by 6 bases; bases with no gene match: 5. CDR3 nucleotide sequence: TGTGCCAGCAGAAAGGGACAGGGGGCACACTATGGCTACACCTTC. This encodes CASRKGQGAHYGYTF.

V gene TRBV5-1 combines with J gene TRBJ2-1; TRBD2 might be the D (5 bases). The CDR3 runs 14 residues. V was clipped by 3 bases and J by 6 bases, with 13 bases between them. The germline gives CDR1 SGHRS, CDR2 YFSETQ. The CDR3 loop reads CASSSLSRANEQFF. CDR3 bases: TGCGCCAGCAGCTCCCTGTCGCGGGCCAATGAGCAGTTCTTC.

V is TRBV10-3 and J is TRBJ2-5; D not resolved. Germline assignment: CDR1 ENHRY and CDR2 SYGVKD. The ends were cut back, 6 bases at V and 3 bases at J, with 11 bases in the middle. The CDR3 sequence is 13 residues long. Here the CDR3 reads CAIRGSAEETQYF. In DNA form, the CDR3 reads TGTGCCATCAGGGGATCGGCGGAAGAGACCCAGTACTTC.

This clone occurred once. The rearrangement links TRBV7-2 to TRBJ2-3; no clear D gene. The germline V and J ends were trimmed by 7 bases and 2 bases, with 7 bases remaining between them. The CDR3 runs to 12 residues. Germline CDR1 and CDR2: SGHTA and FQGNSA. CDR3 in DNA: TGTGCCAGCACCCGTTACACAGATACGCAGTATTTT. It specifies CASTRYTDTQYF.

This chain connects TRBV7-6 to TRBJ1-1; D ambiguous. Trimming pared 4 bases from V and 8 bases from J, leaving 8 bases between. Germline V gives CDR1 SGHVS, CDR2 FNYEAQ. CDR3 length: 11 amino acids. The CDR3 DNA sequence: TGTGCCAGCAGCTACGGGCTAGAAGCTTTCTTT. Its translation: CASSYGLEAFF.